Below, 11 T cell receptor beta chains from the same sample are listed, as sequenced in a study of T-cell memory formation after mild COVID-19. Each CDR3 protein is one row after TCRdb ran MiXCR on the 5' RACE reads. This table holds around 390,000 distinct CDR3 sequences, approximately 15% found once. The sequencing input was PBMCs or a T cell subset sorted from them (not recorded which). The source of these receptors is a man aged 18 to 35 who had mild COVID-19 (a few samples of this study predate the infection). Cell type and time point are not known.

There are a few counts of this clonotype. The chain is built from TRBV7-9 and TRBJ1-1; D is perhaps TRBD1 (5 bases). Germline V CDR1 and CDR2: SEHNR, FQNEAQ (reference sequence). V lost 3 bases, J lost 4 bases, and 12 bases lay in between. The CDR3 spans 14 residues. CDR3 residues: CASSFGGVGTEAFF. The CDR3 DNA reads as TGTGCCAGCAGCTTCGGGGGGGTTGGCACTGAAGCTTTCTTT.

This clonotype occurred many times. This chain joins TRBV5-1 and TRBJ2-1; TRBD1 aligns across 7 bases. The CDR3 has 15 residues. Germline assignment: CDR1 SGHRS and CDR2 YFSETQ. After removal of 4 bases from V and 0 bases from J, the junction contained 4 bases not matched to a gene. The CDR3 reads CASSRGQSSYNEQFF. CDR3 nucleotide sequence: TGCGCCAGCAGCCGGGGACAGAGCTCCTACAATGAGCAGTTCTTC. Supplemented by reference TRBV5-1 and TRBJ2-1, the full variable domain reads KAGVTQTPRYLIKTRGQQVTLSCSPISGHRSVSWYQQTPGQGLQFLFEYFSETQRNKGNFPGRFSGRQFSNSRSEMNVSTLELGDSALYLCASSRGQSSYNEQFFGPGTRLTVL.

This clonotype turned up a few times. The V gene is TRBV5-1, the J gene TRBJ2-3; unclear D gene. Germline V gene data show CDR1 as SGHRS and CDR2 as YFSETQ. Trimming took off 1 base at V and 5 bases at J, with 11 bases between the two ends. CDR3 length: 14 residues. The CDR3 DNA sequence: TGCGCCAGCAGCTTGTCTCTTGAAGGAGATACGCAGTATTTT. As protein: CASSLSLEGDTQYF.

This clonotype was picked up a small number of times. The chain links TRBV20-1 to TRBJ2-7, with a possible D match to TRBD2 (5 bases). V was shortened by 5 bases and J by 6 bases, with 20 bases between the two germline ends. The length of the CDR3 is 14 residues. Germline CDR1 reads DFQATT; CDR2 reads SNEGSKA (reference sequence). The CDR3 nucleotides read TGCAGTGCTCTCCCCCGGCCGGGAAGTAGCGAGCAGTACTTC. Protein sequence: CSALPRPGSSEQYF.

V is TRBV19 and J is TRBJ1-5; D unclear. V gave up 3 bases and J gave up 9 bases, with 18 bases separating them. This CDR3 comprises 15 residues. Germline CDR1 LNHDA, CDR2 SQIVND (reference sequence). Here the CDR3 reads CASSITLSPLRPQHF. The CDR3 DNA reads TGTGCCAGTAGTATCACCCTGTCCCCTCTGCGGCCCCAGCATTTT.

The V gene is TRBV3-1, the J gene TRBJ2-3; TRBD2 matches 15 bases. V lost 1 base to trimming and J lost 13 bases; unmatched junction nucleotides: 9. The germline gives CDR1 LGHDT, CDR2 YNNKEL (reference sequence). The CDR3 is 16 amino acids. This chain's CDR3 is CASSQAPGTSGGRKYF. CDR3 bases: TGTGCCAGCAGCCAAGCTCCGGGGACTAGCGGGGGGCGAAAGTATTTT.

This clonotype has more than one count but fewer than ten. The chain is built from TRBV18 and TRBJ2-7; maybe TRBD2 (5 bases). The germline V gene encodes CDR1 KGHSH and CDR2 LQKENI. V gave up 1 base and J gave up 0 bases, with 7 bases separating them. The length of the CDR3 is 14 residues. The CDR3 sequence: CASSPQGSSYEQYF. Written as DNA, the CDR3 is TGTGCCAGCTCACCACAAGGGAGCTCCTACGAGCAGTACTTC.

V gene TRBV5-1 combines with J gene TRBJ1-1; D is uncertain. Between the trimmed V and J ends, which lost 0 bases and 3 bases, there was a span of 12 bases. The CDR3 is made up of 15 amino acids. The germline V gene has CDR1 SGHRS and CDR2 YFSETQ. CDR3 sequence: CASSLDGPWDTEAFF. The CDR3 DNA reads as TGCGCCAGCAGCTTGGATGGCCCCTGGGACACTGAAGCTTTCTTT.

This chain links TRBV6-5 with TRBJ1-6; D is uncertain. The CDR3 covers 15 residues. Germline loops: CDR1 MNHEY, CDR2 SVGAGI. The V end was cut by 1 base, the J end by 7 bases, with 11 bases between. As DNA, the CDR3 is TGTGCCAGCAGTTACTGGGCAGGATCGAATTCACCCCTCCACTTT. Translated, it gives CASSYWAGSNSPLHF.

The DNA for the CDR3 is TGCAGTGCTAGAGATGAAGTAGCGGGGGCCTTAAACTCCTACGAGCAGTACTTC. Translating it yields CSARDEVAGALNSYEQYF. The chain joins TRBV20-1 to TRBJ2-7, with 9 bases aligning to TRBD2. This CDR3 contains 18 residues. The ends lost 0 bases at V and 0 bases at J; junction bases unmatched: 12. Germline assignment: CDR1 DFQATT and CDR2 SNEGSKA (reference sequence).

Of note for this clonotype: A read error may be the cause here, since a much bigger clone is one base away. The J gene is TRBJ1-5, the V gene TRBV4-1, with D unresolved. The CDR3 spans 12 residues. Trimming left V 1 base short and J 6 bases short, with 4 bases between. Looked up from germline, CDR1 is MGHRA and CDR2 is YSYEKL. CDR3 residues: CASSQVGQPQHF. CDR3 sequence (DNA): TGCGCCAGCAGCCAAGTGGGTCAGCCCCAGCATTTT.